This T cell receptor (beta chain) appears in the sequencing data of a study of cytotoxic CD8 clonotypes in ibrutinib-treated CLL. Study-level results: Sampling time points were not equivalent between sustained-remission and progressing patients.

Profiled with immunoSEQ multiplex PCR; TCRdb holds only in-frame clones, not every one. This table has roughly 100,000 clones, approximately 80% appearing once. V was clipped by 5 bases and J by 0 bases; unmatched bases: 7. This CDR3 has 16 amino acids. Germline V lookup: CDR1 MNHEY, CDR2 SMNVEV (reference sequence). With respect to this clone: The antigen is unknown.

This sequence was found in a human donor with chronic lymphocytic leukemia. This chain joins TRBV27 and TRBJ1-1, with 9 nucleotides matching TRBD1. The sample in question was PBMCs, obtained after 12 months of ibrutinib treatment. CDR3 in DNA: TGTGCCAGCAGTCCACTTCGGACAGGGGTGAACACTGAAGCTTTCTTT. It codes for CASSPLRTGVNTEAFF.